This TCR beta chain comes out of a study of T cells in Graves' hyperthyroidism and ophthalmopathy. The source material, RNA transcripts, was used to amplify TCR beta CDR3 regions. The HTBI primer set drove a first-round RT-PCR of the TCR CDR3. TCRdb analysed the multiplex PCR reads with MiXCR anew, one entry per CDR3 protein. Of under 400,000 distinct CDR3 sequences listed, more than 11% are singletons. This clonotype was detected many times. The germline V gene has CDR1 LGHDT and CDR2 YNNKEL (reference sequence). CDR3 length: 14 amino acids. The ends were cut back, 5 bases at V and 6 bases at J, with 14 bases in the middle.

V usage is TRBV3-1 and J usage is TRBJ1-5, with a possible D match to TRBD1 (5 bases). The TCR was taken from a woman aged 55-70 years with Graves' hyperthyroidism. Input material: blood. This chain's CDR3 is CASSSRTGGQPQHF. For the CDR3, the DNA is TGTGCCAGCAGCTCCCGGACGGGGGGTCAGCCCCAGCATTTT.